This TCR beta chain is from a study of blood T cell repertoires in COVID-19. How the authors handled the data: The assay estimated nucleated cells by amplifying reference gene primers. Libraries were prepared by immunoSEQ multiplex PCR; TCRdb keeps only in-frame clonotypes and omits some of them. The V and J calls and clone size were taken over from that table, and D and trimming were inferred from the DNA. The table records more than 150,000 clones, about four fifths of them present only once. Per the germline V gene, CDR1 is MNHEY and CDR2 is SVGAGI. Trimming removed 6 bases from V and 4 bases from J; junction bases left unmatched: 8. CDR3 size: 14 residues.

The chain recombines TRBV6-5 with TRBJ1-2, with 7 bases that match TRBD1. Sequenced sample: peripheral blood. The sequence was obtained from a man between 18 and 29 years old with active or convalescent COVID-19. The CDR3 nucleotides read TGTGCCAGCAGACAGCAGGGGGGCGTCTATGGCTACACCTTC. Protein sequence: CASRQQGGVYGYTF.